This T cell receptor (beta chain) was sequenced for a study of cytomegalovirus exposure and HLA in healthy donors. Overall study findings and caveats: Despite most TCR sequences being rare, some public TCRs occurred in many donors. Previously analyzed data showed that most TCR beta V segments were productive at a frequency of about 90% or about 30%.

The CDR3 totals 20 residues. The germline gives CDR1 SSHAT, CDR2 FNYEAQ (reference sequence). PCR used 60 Vbeta primers and 13 Jbeta primers. Sequenced by immunoSEQ multiplex PCR; TCRdb stores in-frame clones only, minus some. Among around 120,000 clones listed, approximately 82% were seen once. For this clone: Its antigen is not known. At one boundary the junction diverges from the germline segment, which might be a read error.

Sequenced sample: PBMCs. The chain combines TRBV7-7 with TRBJ2-1, with 13 bases identical to TRBD2. The origin of this receptor is a boy younger than 10 in good health and CMV-seronegative. In DNA, the CDR3 is TGTGCTAGCAGCCGCCTGACTAGCGGGGGGCCCGCAAGCTCCTACAATGAGCAGTTCTTC. Residues: CASSRLTSGGPASSYNEQFF.